This paragraph reports one TCR beta chain. Its antigen is unidentified. PCR used 60 Vbeta primers and 13 Jbeta primers. TCRdb's table, derived via immunoSEQ multiplex PCR, lists solely in-frame clones and lacks some. The sample lists about 97,000 clones, 73% occurring once. The ends were cut back, 1 base at V and 1 base at J, with 9 bases in the middle. Per germline, CDR1 SGHRS and CDR2 YFSETQ. The CDR3 consists of 15 residues. Healthy donors of bone marrow made up the group. The record originates from a study of cytomegalovirus exposure and HLA in healthy donors. Overall study results and limits: As a later analysis showed, several of the most significant clusters appeared to be linked to common viral pathogens.

Sequenced: PBMCs. J is TRBJ1-3 and V is TRBV5-1; D might be TRBD1 (5 bases). The clonotype originates from a middle-aged man in good health and CMV-seronegative. The CDR3 spells CASSLQGWSGNTIYF. The DNA for the CDR3 is TGCGCCAGCAGCTTGCAGGGTTGGTCTGGAAACACCATATATTTT.